This record concerns one TCR beta chain sequence. The sample is drawn from a study of T cell changes during pregnancy in multiple sclerosis. The assay was immunoSEQ multiplex PCR, and TCRdb's table has in-frame clones only and misses some. The sample includes about 44,000 clones, about nine tenths of them seen just once. CDR3 length: 17 amino acids. Germline V CDR1 and CDR2: ENHRY, SYGVKD. Trimming removed 0 bases from V and 5 bases from J; junction bases left unmatched: 8. The chain employs TRBV10-3 and TRBJ2-1; TRBD1 matches at 9 bases. The sample in question was CD4+ T cells from peripheral blood mononuclear cells, obtained in the first trimester of pregnancy. This clonotype was obtained from a female donor with multiple sclerosis, enrolled in a pregnancy study. The CDR3 DNA sequence: TGTGCCATCAGTGAGTCGAGGTCGACAGGGGGAAACAATGAGCAGTTCTTC. Translated, it gives CAISESRSTGGNNEQFF.